Shown below are 31 T cell receptor beta chains from a single sample sequenced in a study of blood T cells in healthy people across ages. Together with a sample-barcoded 5' primer, a J-beta primer mix was included in a second PCR lasting about 7 to 11 cycles. In TCRdb, the 5' RACE reads were re-called with MiXCR into one record per CDR3 protein. The sample holds roughly 1,300,000 distinct CDR3 sequences; around 59% are singletons and the top ten take more than 6%. The sequencing sample was made of blood. The receptor source for this set is a man younger than 35 in good health.

The chain links TRBV9 to TRBJ2-4, with 7 bases aligning to TRBD2. The J call may be mistaken, given a closer DNA end match to TRBJ2-7. CDR3 length: 15 amino acids. The germline V gene has CDR1 SGDLS and CDR2 YYNGEE. CDR3 in DNA: TGTGCCAGCAGCGCCGCGGGAGACGGACCCTACGAGCAGTACTTC. Translated: CASSAAGDGPYEQYF.

The V call is TRBV28, the J call TRBJ1-4; D unclear. Trimming removed 1 base from V and 2 bases from J, with 5 bases in between. Germline V gene sequence: CDR1 MDHEN, CDR2 SYDVKM. This CDR3 has 14 amino acids. The CDR3 reads CASSLSVTNEKLFF. In nucleotides, the CDR3 is TGTGCCAGCAGTTTATCAGTTACTAATGAAAAACTGTTTTTT.

The chain uses TRBV7-6 and TRBJ2-7; D unresolved. CDR3 length: 14 amino acids. V lost 6 bases, J lost 0 bases, and 12 bases lay in between. Germline V gene data show CDR1 as SGHVS and CDR2 as FNYEAQ. CDR3 sequence (DNA): TGTGCCAGCAGAGCACAGCCAAACTCCTACGAGCAGTACTTC. This sequence encodes CASRAQPNSYEQYF.

This chain uses TRBV20-1 with TRBJ2-5, with D possibly being TRBD1 (7 bases). Near its end, the DNA agrees better with TRBJ2-7, so the J call may be wrong. This CDR3 has 17 amino acids. Germline loops: CDR1 DFQATT, CDR2 SNEGSKA (reference sequence). As DNA, the CDR3 is TGCAGTGCTAGAGCGAACAGGGGAGGAACGGTGGTGAGCGAGCAGTACTTC. It codes for CSARANRGGTVVSEQYF.

The rearrangement joins TRBV10-3 to TRBJ2-7, with 9 positions matching TRBD2. CDR3 size: 13 residues. The J segment lost 0 bases and the V segment lost 8 bases, leaving 2 bases of the junction unmatched. Germline V gene lookup returns CDR1 ENHRY and CDR2 SYGVKD. This CDR3 reads CAIGSGSSYEQYF. CDR3 nucleotides: TGTGCCATCGGTAGCGGGAGCTCCTACGAGCAGTACTTC.

This clonotype has only a few counts. V is TRBV10-3 and J is TRBJ2-5; D is ambiguous. The V gene's germline CDR1 is ENHRY and CDR2 SYGVKD. With 2 bases removed from V and 11 bases from J, the gap between germline ends came to 15 bases. CDR3 length: 13 residues. DNA for the CDR3: TGTGCCATCAGTGAGGGTGACCCTCAAGGGCAGTACTTC. Translated: CAISEGDPQGQYF.

This clonotype turned up a few times. The chain recombines TRBV13 with TRBJ2-7; 7 bases line up with TRBD1. CDR3 length: 13 amino acids. Germline V gene sequence: CDR1 PRHDT, CDR2 FYEKMQ (reference sequence). Trimming at V came to 7 bases and at J to 2 bases, leaving 5 bases not matched to a gene. Here the CDR3 DNA reads TGTGCCAGCAAGGGGACAGAAGCCTACGAGCAGTACTTC. Its translation is CASKGTEAYEQYF.

This chain joins TRBV27 and TRBJ1-2, with 8 bases lining up with TRBD1. This CDR3 has 15 residues. After removal of 5 bases from V and 4 bases from J, the junction contained 9 bases not matched to a gene. Germline V CDR1 and CDR2: MNHEY, SMNVEV (reference sequence). CDR3 region: CASSLGQGLLYGYTF. In DNA, the CDR3 is TGTGCCAGCAGTCTCGGACAGGGTTTACTCTATGGCTACACCTTC.

J is TRBJ2-5 and V is TRBV6-5; 7 nucleotides agree with TRBD1. Germline V CDR1 and CDR2: MNHEY, SVGAGI. The CDR3 consists of 15 residues. With 0 bases clipped from V and 13 bases from J, the junction kept 14 bases outside the gene matches. CDR3 sequence reads: CASSYSTVRGYELYF. The CDR3 nucleotides read TGTGCCAGCAGTTACTCGACGGTCAGGGGGTACGAGCTGTACTTC.

V usage is TRBV19 and J usage is TRBJ2-5, with TRBD2 matching 13 bases. The CDR3 loop spans 17 amino acids. Germline V CDR1 and CDR2: LNHDA, SQIVND (reference sequence). V lost 6 bases and J lost 2; bases outside the gene matches: 9. The CDR3 DNA reads as TGTGCCAGTAGCAGAAGACTAGCGGGAGGAAGGCAAGAGACCCAGTACTTC. It specifies CASSRRLAGGRQETQYF.

This chain uses TRBV24-1 with TRBJ2-7, with D unclear. Trimming left V 3 bases short and J 0 bases short, with 5 bases between. Germline V CDR1 and CDR2: KGHDR, SFDVKD. The CDR3 contains 13 residues. CDR3 loop: CATSDANSYEQYF. The CDR3 nucleotides read TGTGCCACCAGTGATGCGAACTCCTACGAGCAGTACTTC.

This chain links TRBV25-1 with TRBJ2-1, with unresolved D. The germline CDR1 and CDR2 sequences are MGHDK and SYGVNS. The CDR3 contains 15 residues. Trimming cost V 3 bases and J 8 bases, with 17 bases left between them. The CDR3, as DNA: TGTGCCAGCAGTGAGTGGGCAGGCCCCATAGATGAGCAGTTCTTC. It yields the protein CASSEWAGPIDEQFF. The variable domain in full, completed from reference TRBV25-1 and TRBJ2-1, reads EADIYQTPRYLVIGTGKKITLECSQTMGHDKMYWYQQDPGMELHLIHYSYGVNSTEKGDLSSESTVSRIRTEHFPLTLESARPSHTSQYLCASSEWAGPIDEQFFGPGTRLTVL.

This chain joins TRBV7-9 and TRBJ2-7, with D possibly being TRBD1 (6 bases). CDR1 and CDR2 (germline): SEHNR, FQNEAQ (reference sequence). Trimming stripped 6 bases from V and 6 bases from J, with 12 bases between. The CDR3 extends over 12 amino acids. In DNA form, the CDR3 reads TGTGCCAGCAGTTACGACAGGTTCGAGCAGTACTTC. Its translation is CASSYDRFEQYF.

The chain uses TRBV20-1 and TRBJ2-6; no firm D call. CDR3 length equals 15 residues. Germline CDR1 reads DFQATT; CDR2 reads SNEGSKA (reference sequence). V was pared by 2 bases and J by 0 bases, with 8 bases between. CDR3 sequence: CSARPLISGANVLTF. Written as DNA, the CDR3 is TGCAGTGCTAGACCCCTAATCTCTGGGGCCAACGTCCTGACTTTC.

The gene calls are TRBV6-5 and TRBJ2-7; TRBD1 matches 11 bases. There are 15 residues in the CDR3. V trimming: 4 bases; J trimming: 5 bases; junction bases outside the gene matches: 7. Germline loops: CDR1 MNHEY, CDR2 SVGAGI. CDR3 loop: CASSLEDRGRHEQYF. CDR3 DNA sequence: TGTGCCAGCAGTTTAGAGGACAGGGGGCGACACGAGCAGTACTTC.

This clonotype was picked up a small number of times. The chain links TRBV29-1 to TRBJ2-3; D remains unclear. Germline CDR1 and CDR2: SQVTM and ANQGSEA. Trimming cost V 8 bases and J 0 bases, with 12 bases left between them. This CDR3 contains 13 residues. CDR3: CSHLLTSTDTQYF. For the CDR3, the DNA is TGCAGCCACCTCCTTACTAGCACAGATACGCAGTATTTT.

The chain has TRBV6-1 and TRBJ2-1, with D perhaps TRBD1 or TRBD2 (6 bases each). Germline-derived CDR1 and CDR2 are MNHNS and SASEGT. V was shortened by 10 bases and J by 4 bases, with 17 bases between the two germline ends. The CDR3 is 14 amino acids. CDR3 coding DNA: TGTGCCATTAGGGGCGGGACACTATACAATGAGCAGTTCTTC. It yields the protein CAIRGGTLYNEQFF.

The rearrangement links TRBV20-1 to TRBJ1-1; D is perhaps TRBD1 (6 bases). Germline CDR1 reads DFQATT; CDR2 reads SNEGSKA (reference sequence). The V end was cut by 6 bases, the J end by 0 bases, with 23 bases between. CDR3 length: 17 residues. CDR3 nucleotides: TGCAGTGCCTTACCCGCGGACAGATCTATAATGAACACTGAAGCTTTCTTT. Translated: CSALPADRSIMNTEAFF.

The chain employs TRBV27 and TRBJ2-3, with D uncertain. From germline, CDR1 is MNHEY and CDR2 SMNVEV (reference sequence). Trimming left V 2 bases short and J 8 bases short, with 2 bases between. The CDR3 loop spans 10 amino acids. The CDR3 DNA reads as TGTGCCAGCAGTTTAAGTACGCAGTATTTT. Encoded protein: CASSLSTQYF.

V and J are TRBV6-2 or TRBV6-3 and TRBJ2-3, with D possibly TRBD1 on 5 matching bases. Germline V gene lookup returns CDR1 MNHEY and CDR2 SVGEGT. The CDR3 consists of 16 residues. Trimming removed 5 bases at V and 0 bases at J, with 15 bases between. For the CDR3, the DNA is TGTGCCAGCAGTAAACTTAGGGGTCGGAGCACAGATACGCAGTATTTT. Translating gives CASSKLRGRSTDTQYF.

This clonotype occurred a few times. The chain recombines TRBV7-9 with TRBJ1-2; 10 bases agree with TRBD1. The CDR3 is made up of 15 amino acids. The V gene's germline CDR1 is SEHNR and CDR2 FQNEAQ (reference sequence). V was pared by 1 base and J by 7 bases, with 6 bases of the junction left unmatched. The CDR3 nucleotides read TGTGCCAGCAGCTTAGGACAGGGGGCGAGAGTTGGCTACACCTTC. Amino acids: CASSLGQGARVGYTF.

This clonotype turned up a few times. This rearrangement joins TRBV6-1 to TRBJ2-7; D not certain. Germline V CDR1 and CDR2: MNHNS, SASEGT. The length of the CDR3 is 12 residues. Trimming took 7 bases from V and 3 from J, leaving 10 bases between them. CDR3 bases: TGTGCCAGCATCGGCGGTGACTACGAGCAGTACTTC. Its translation is CASIGGDYEQYF.

The chain is built from TRBV4-3 and TRBJ2-2, with D possibly TRBD1 on 6 matching bases. V lost 6 bases to trimming and J lost 4 bases, with 12 bases between them. The CDR3 is 14 residues long. The V gene's germline CDR1 is LGHNA and CDR2 YSLEER. The CDR3 nucleotides are TGCGCCAGCAGGTACAGGGAGAGCACCGGGGAGCTGTTTTTT. Protein product: CASRYRESTGELFF.

This chain links TRBV6-6 with TRBJ1-5; D is possibly TRBD1 (5 bases). Germline CDR1 reads MNHNY; CDR2 reads SVGAGI (reference sequence). The CDR3 contains 14 residues. Trimming took 6 bases from V and 7 from J, leaving 16 bases between them. The CDR3 DNA reads TGTGCCAGCAGACCCGAGGGGTTCGGCCAGCCCCAGCATTTT. Translation gives CASRPEGFGQPQHF.

The rearrangement uses TRBV5-1 and TRBJ2-1, with D hard to call. V lost 0 bases and J lost 6, with 13 bases in between. Germline V lookup: CDR1 SGHRS, CDR2 YFSETQ. The CDR3 is 15 amino acids. The CDR3 loop is CASSLGVSSGNEQFF. CDR3 nucleotide sequence: TGCGCCAGCAGCTTGGGGGTCTCGTCGGGCAATGAGCAGTTCTTC.

V and J are TRBV12-3 or TRBV12-4 and TRBJ1-4, with TRBD1 matching over 7 bases. After removal of 6 bases from V and 0 bases from J, the junction contained 13 bases not matched to a gene. The CDR3 sequence is 18 residues long. This CDR3 is CASRLTGTDPATNEKLFF. The CDR3 DNA reads TGTGCCAGCAGATTAACCGGGACAGACCCTGCAACTAATGAAAAACTGTTTTTT.

Comments on this clonotype: This likely comes from a read error, as the CDR3 has no conserved phenylalanine or tryptophan at its end. The genes are TRBV7-9 and TRBJ1-5; D is ambiguous. V was cut by 4 bases and J by 1 base, with 11 bases left in between. Germline CDR1 is SEHNR and CDR2 is FQNEAQ (reference sequence). The CDR3 has 15 amino acids. The CDR3, as DNA: TGTGCCAGCAGCTCGGAGGTAGGAAGCAATCAGCCCCAGCATTAT. This codes for CASSSEVGSNQPQHY.

In its sample, this clonotype was seen a few times. The chain couples TRBV6-2 or TRBV6-3 to TRBJ2-1; possible D gene TRBD2, 6 bases. The CDR3 length is 15 residues. Germline V gives CDR1 MNHEY, CDR2 SVGEGT. With 5 bases removed from V and 4 bases from J, the gap between germline ends came to 15 bases. The CDR3 bases are TGTGCCAGCAGTCCCCCCGGACTACCTTACAATGAGCAGTTCTTC. Its translation: CASSPPGLPYNEQFF.

This clonotype was detected once. This chain joins TRBV6-5 and TRBJ2-2; D tentatively fits TRBD1 or TRBD2 (5 bases each). V lost 6 bases and J 7 bases, leaving 21 bases between the germline ends. Germline V lookup: CDR1 MNHEY, CDR2 SVGAGI. The CDR3 is 16 residues long. The CDR3 DNA follows: TGTGCCAGCAGCCCCAACTTTAGGGGACGGGACGGGGAGCTGTTTTTT. Protein: CASSPNFRGRDGELFF.

The chain recombines TRBV28 with TRBJ2-1; no firm D call. V lost 8 bases, J lost 0 bases, and 11 bases lay in between. CDR1 is MDHEN, CDR2 SYDVKM, per germline. The CDR3 is 14 amino acids. The CDR3 DNA sequence: TGTGCCAGCTGCCGGGCCTACTCCTACAATGAGCAGTTCTTC. Protein product: CASCRAYSYNEQFF.

This clonotype has just a few counts. The gene calls are TRBV6-5 and TRBJ2-7, with D tentatively TRBD1 or TRBD2 (5 bases each). Looked up from germline, CDR1 is MNHEY and CDR2 is SVGAGI. Trimming left V 2 bases short and J 2 bases short, with 10 bases between. This CDR3 comprises 14 residues. DNA of the CDR3: TGTGCCAGCAGTTACGCCGGGGCCACCTACGAGCAGTACTTC. Translated, it gives CASSYAGATYEQYF.